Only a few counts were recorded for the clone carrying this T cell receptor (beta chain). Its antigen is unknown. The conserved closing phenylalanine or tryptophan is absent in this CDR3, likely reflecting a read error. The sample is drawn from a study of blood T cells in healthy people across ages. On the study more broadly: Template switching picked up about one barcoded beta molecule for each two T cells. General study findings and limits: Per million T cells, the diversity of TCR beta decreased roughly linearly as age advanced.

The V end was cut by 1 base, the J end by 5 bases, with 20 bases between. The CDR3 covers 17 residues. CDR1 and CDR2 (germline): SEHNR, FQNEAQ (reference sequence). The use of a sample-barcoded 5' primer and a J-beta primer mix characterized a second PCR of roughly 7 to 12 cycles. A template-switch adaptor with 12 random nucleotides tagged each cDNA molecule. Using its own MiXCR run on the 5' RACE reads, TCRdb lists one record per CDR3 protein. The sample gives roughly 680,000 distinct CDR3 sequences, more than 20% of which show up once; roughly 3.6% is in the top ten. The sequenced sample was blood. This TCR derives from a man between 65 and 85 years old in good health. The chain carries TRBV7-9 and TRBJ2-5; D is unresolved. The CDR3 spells CASSLGLDRIRKETQYL. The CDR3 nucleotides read TGTGCCAGCAGCTTAGGGCTGGATCGAATCCGGAAGGAGACCCAGTACCTC.